Listed below are T cell receptor beta chains from one sample, sequenced in a study of regulatory T cells in long-lasting Graves disease. One entry per CDR3 protein, called by TCRdb with MiXCR from the multiplex PCR reads. The sample shows about 470,000 distinct CDR3 sequences, around 20% of them seen only once. The sample was peripheral blood mononuclear cells (PBMCs), taken when the disease was refractory, from a patient treated with antithyroid drugs. The receptors shown here come from a female donor with Graves disease. CDR3s include the opening cysteine and the closing phenylalanine or tryptophan. D genes are given only for firm matches. Clone size appears in some rows only: once, few, many, or a class for an expanded clone.

abundance	len	d_gene	v_gene	j_gene	CDR3aa	CDR3nt
many	13	.	TRBV24-1	TRBJ2-7	CATSDRSTYEQYF	TGTGCCACCAGTGACAGGTCAACCTACGAGCAGTACTTC
few	12	TRBD1	TRBV29-1	TRBJ2-7	CSVGTGITEQYF	TGCAGCGTAGGGACAGGGATTACTGAGCAGTACTTC
many	12	.	TRBV7-2	TRBJ1-3	CASSQVGNTIYF	TGTGCCAGCAGCCAGGTCGGAAACACCATATATTTT
many	13	TRBD1	TRBV20-1	TRBJ1-1	CSARDRDRTEAFF	TGCAGTGCTAGAGATCGGGACAGAACTGAAGCTTTCTTT
many	12	TRBD2	TRBV29-1	TRBJ2-7	CSAGAGSYEQYF	TGCAGCGCCGGAGCGGGAAGCTACGAGCAGTACTTC
few	13	TRBD2	TRBV20-1	TRBJ2-2	CSVASGRAGELFF	TGCAGTGTGGCAAGCGGGAGGGCCGGGGAGCTGTTTTTT
many	15	.	TRBV6-1	TRBJ2-7	CASGTSGGYSYEQYF	TGTGCCAGCGGTACCTCGGGCGGGTACTCCTACGAGCAGTACTTC
.	13	.	TRBV19	TRBJ1-1	CASSMGETTEAFF	TGTGCCAGTAGTATGGGGGAGACCACTGAAGCTTTCTTT
.	14	TRBD1	TRBV11-3	TRBJ1-6	CASSSQGAGSPLHF	TGTGCCAGCAGCTCTCAGGGGGCAGGGTCACCCCTCCACTTT
.	14	TRBD2	TRBV11-3	TRBJ2-2	CASSPGLETGELFF	TGTGCCAGCAGCCCGGGACTAGAGACCGGGGAGCTGTTTTTT
few	17	TRBD2	TRBV11-2	TRBJ2-1	CASTIGLAGGFYNEQFF	TGTGCCAGCACCATTGGACTAGCGGGAGGGTTCTACAATGAGCAGTTCTTC
many	15	.	TRBV5-4	TRBJ2-7	CASSHSLGSAYEQYF	TGTGCCAGCAGCCACTCCTTGGGGAGCGCCTACGAGCAGTACTTC
many	13	.	TRBV28	TRBJ1-1	CASSLFSNTEAFF	TGTGCCAGCAGTTTATTTTCGAACACTGAAGCTTTCTTT
.	13	TRBD1	TRBV30	TRBJ1-5	CAWGDRGNQPQHF	TGTGCCTGGGGGGACAGGGGCAATCAGCCCCAGCATTTT
.	11	TRBD2	TRBV28	TRBJ2-7	CASSQPGLEYF	TGTGCCAGCAGCCAACCGGGACTAGAGTACTTC
few	14	.	TRBV9	TRBJ1-3	CASSVEGEGNTIYF	TGTGCCAGCAGCGTAGAAGGGGAAGGAAACACCATATATTTT
few	15	.	TRBV29-1	TRBJ1-3	CSVDTGGLSGNTIYF	TGCAGCGTTGATACAGGAGGACTCTCTGGAAACACCATATATTTT
few	13	.	TRBV27	TRBJ2-2	CASSSNRAGELFF	TGTGCCAGCAGTTCAAACAGGGCCGGGGAGCTGTTTTTT
.	13	TRBD1	TRBV5-6	TRBJ2-5	CASGSGGQETQYF	TGTGCCAGCGGCTCAGGGGGACAAGAGACCCAGTACTTC
many	12	.	TRBV11-2	TRBJ2-5	CASSSGWETQYF	TGTGCCAGCAGCTCGGGATGGGAGACCCAGTACTTC
many	14	TRBD1	TRBV2	TRBJ1-1	CASSGTDRGIEAFF	TGTGCCAGCAGTGGTACCGACAGGGGGATTGAAGCTTTCTTT
many	14	.	TRBV7-6	TRBJ2-7	CASSPRDRSYEQYF	TGTGCCAGCAGCCCCCGGGACCGATCCTACGAGCAGTACTTC
.	16	TRBD2	TRBV5-1	TRBJ2-7	CASSPALGTRINEQYF	TGCGCCAGCAGCCCGGCCCTCGGGACTAGGATTAACGAGCAGTACTTC
.	13	.	TRBV7-2	TRBJ2-3	CASSLGLADTQYF	TGTGCCAGCAGCTTAGGACTAGCAGATACGCAGTATTTT
many	15	.	TRBV6-1	TRBJ1-5	CASRGDLYSNQPQHF	TGTGCCAGCAGGGGGGATCTCTATAGCAATCAGCCCCAGCATTTT
many	15	TRBD1	TRBV6-1	TRBJ2-4	CASSEAWGTGNIQYF	TGTGCCAGCAGTGAAGCCTGGGGGACAGGAAACATTCAGTACTTC
.	12	TRBD1	TRBV20-1	TRBJ2-7	CSAPGQGYEQYF	TGCAGTGCACCGGGACAGGGTTACGAGCAGTACTTC
once	13	.	TRBV7-9	TRBJ1-2	CASSLKSPGSYTF	TGTGCCAGCAGCTTAAAATCTCCGGGGAGCTACACCTTC
many	13	.	TRBV6-1	TRBJ1-1	CASRGRKNTEAFF	TGTGCCAGCAGGGGACGGAAGAACACTGAAGCTTTCTTT
.	15	.	TRBV27	TRBJ1-6	CASSPKGGGISPLHF	TGTGCCAGCAGTCCCAAGGGAGGCGGGATTTCACCCCTCCACTTT
few	16	TRBD1	TRBV6-1	TRBJ1-5	CASSDWGTGVNQPQHF	TGTGCCAGCAGTGATTGGGGGACAGGGGTCAATCAGCCCCAGCATTTT
many	15	TRBD2	TRBV29-1	TRBJ2-7	CSVETSGSLSYEQYF	TGCAGCGTGGAAACTAGCGGGAGTTTGTCCTACGAGCAGTACTTC
.	12	.	TRBV20-1	TRBJ2-4	CSARAGLNIQYF	TGCAGTGCTAGAGCAGGGTTAAACATTCAGTACTTC